These 14 T cell receptor beta chains were all obtained from the same sample, sequenced in a study of blood T cells in healthy people across ages. A sample-barcoded 5' primer and a J-beta primer mix were used in a second PCR of roughly 7 to 11 cycles. MiXCR was run by TCRdb on the 5' RACE reads, yielding one entry per CDR3 protein. The data contain about 1,800,000 distinct CDR3 sequences, 25% to 30% of them singletons. Sequenced material: blood. The receptors come from a woman aged 25 to 39 in good health.

This clonotype was detected ten times or more. The CDR3 sequence is CSARDPGQGRYEQYF. In DNA form, the CDR3 reads TGCAGTGCTAGAGATCCGGGACAGGGCCGTTACGAGCAGTACTTC. This rearrangement joins TRBV20-1 to TRBJ2-7; 9 bases align to TRBD1. J gave up 4 bases and V 0 bases, and 7 bases lay outside the gene matches. Per germline, CDR1 DFQATT and CDR2 SNEGSKA (reference sequence). This CDR3 contains 15 residues.

A few counts support this clonotype. Sequence at one end of the junction differs from germline and may be a read error. V is TRBV5-1 and J is TRBJ2-7, with a weak D call TRBD2 (5 bases). This CDR3 has 13 amino acids. Germline values: CDR1 SGHRS, CDR2 YFSETQ. The CDR3 DNA reads TGCGCCGGCAGCCCGGGGTTAACCTACGAGCAGTACTTC. Translated, it gives CAGSPGLTYEQYF.

The rearrangement joins TRBV25-1 to TRBJ2-1; D is ambiguous. There are 13 residues in the CDR3. Trimming removed 4 bases from V and 2 bases from J, with 6 bases in between. In germline, CDR1 is MGHDK, CDR2 SYGVNS. The CDR3 DNA follows: TGTGCCAGCAGTGCGAGCCCCTACAATGAGCAGTTCTTC. Its translation: CASSASPYNEQFF.

In its sample, this clonotype was seen a few times. The chain is built from TRBV5-5 and TRBJ2-1; D assignment may be TRBD1 or TRBD2 (5 bases each). V shed 1 base and J shed 2 bases, with 13 bases lying between them. The germline CDR1 and CDR2 sequences are SGHKS and YYEKEE (reference sequence). The CDR3 covers 16 residues. The CDR3 loop is CASSLNSGLTYNEQFF. The CDR3 region has the DNA TGTGCCAGCAGCTTGAATTCGGGGCTTACCTACAATGAGCAGTTCTTC.

The V and J genes are TRBV24-1 and TRBJ1-2; D remains unclear. Trimming left V 2 bases short and J 5 bases short, with 8 bases between. The CDR3 sequence is 13 residues long. Germline values: CDR1 KGHDR, CDR2 SFDVKD. The CDR3 protein is CATSDWTGYGYTF. Written as DNA, the CDR3 is TGTGCCACCAGTGATTGGACGGGATATGGCTACACCTTC.

The sample holds many counts of this clonotype. This rearrangement joins TRBV6-5 to TRBJ2-7; 7 positions agree with TRBD2. Germline lookup yields CDR1 MNHEY and CDR2 SVGAGI. This CDR3 is 15 amino acids long. With V trimmed by 6 bases and J by 2 bases, 10 bases remained unmatched. The CDR3 nucleotides are TGTGCCAGCAGCTCCCCGGGGCGGGAGACCTACGAGCAGTACTTC. This gives the protein CASSSPGRETYEQYF.

The chain has TRBV5-5 and TRBJ1-2; D not certain. V lost 5 bases to trimming and J lost 8 bases, with 10 bases between them. From germline, CDR1 is SGHKS and CDR2 YYEKEE (reference sequence). The CDR3 runs 11 residues. The CDR3 loop reads CASRAVGGYTF. CDR3 DNA: TGTGCCAGCAGGGCCGTAGGGGGCTACACCTTC.

This clonotype came up a few times. This chain links TRBV4-1 with TRBJ2-3; 9 bases match TRBD1. Germline trimming cut 2 bases from V and 1 base from J; bases unmatched to any gene: 4. CDR1 and CDR2 (germline): MGHRA, YSYEKL. This CDR3 region has 16 residues. The DNA for the CDR3 is TGCGCCAGCAGCCAACCATACAGGGGGCGCACAGATACGCAGTATTTT. Amino acid sequence: CASSQPYRGRTDTQYF.

This clonotype appeared many times. This chain uses TRBV7-9 with TRBJ2-7; D is unclear. CDR3 length: 12 residues. The V end lost 11 bases, the J end lost 6 bases, and 17 bases lay between the germline ends. Germline V CDR1 and CDR2: SEHNR, FQNEAQ (reference sequence). The DNA of the CDR3 is TGTGCCCTGTGGGCTTCCCCTGGCGAGCAGTACTTC. Its translation: CALWASPGEQYF.

The rearrangement links TRBV12-3 or TRBV12-4 to TRBJ2-2; 8 bases are shared with TRBD2. V shed 11 bases, J shed 5 bases, and the junction held 13 bases outside the gene matches. The CDR3 totals 15 residues. CDR3 DNA sequence: TGTGCCCAGCGATCCGGGGGGGGAGGGACCGGGGAGCTGTTTTTT. Encoded protein: CAQRSGGGGTGELFF.

This clonotype was recorded a few times. The J gene is TRBJ2-2, the V gene TRBV6-2 or TRBV6-3; unclear D gene. V was clipped by 5 bases and J by 2 bases, with 12 bases between them. The germline gives CDR1 MNHEY, CDR2 SVGEGT. This CDR3 has 15 amino acids. The CDR3 here is CASSKAPDNTGELFF. DNA for the CDR3: TGTGCCAGCAGTAAGGCCCCGGACAACACCGGGGAGCTGTTTTTT.

This sequence joins TRBV20-1 and TRBJ1-6, with D perhaps matching TRBD1 (6 bases). CDR3 length equals 14 residues. Per the germline V gene, CDR1 is DFQATT and CDR2 is SNEGSKA (reference sequence). The V and J ends lost 5 bases and 7 bases respectively, with 15 bases between them. CDR3: CSAEEDSENSPLHF. CDR3 sequence (DNA): TGCAGTGCTGAGGAGGACAGCGAGAATTCACCCCTCCACTTT.

This clonotype was found many times. The gene calls are TRBV29-1 and TRBJ2-1; 10 positions agree with TRBD2. The V gene's germline CDR1 is SQVTM and CDR2 ANQGSEA. The junction had 6 bases not matched to a gene; V was cut back by 7 bases and J by 15 bases. The CDR3 runs to 10 residues. CDR3 residues: CSALAGIWFF. The CDR3 DNA reads TGCAGCGCACTAGCGGGAATCTGGTTCTTC.

Many counts were recorded for this clonotype. The chain uses TRBV5-1 and TRBJ1-1; D perhaps matches TRBD1 (5 bases). Trimming took 0 bases from V and 6 from J, leaving 12 bases between them. Germline values: CDR1 SGHRS, CDR2 YFSETQ. The CDR3 sequence is 14 residues long. The CDR3 DNA is TGCGCCAGCAGCTTGGTTCCGGGACGGGCTGAAGCTTTCTTT. Its translation: CASSLVPGRAEAFF.